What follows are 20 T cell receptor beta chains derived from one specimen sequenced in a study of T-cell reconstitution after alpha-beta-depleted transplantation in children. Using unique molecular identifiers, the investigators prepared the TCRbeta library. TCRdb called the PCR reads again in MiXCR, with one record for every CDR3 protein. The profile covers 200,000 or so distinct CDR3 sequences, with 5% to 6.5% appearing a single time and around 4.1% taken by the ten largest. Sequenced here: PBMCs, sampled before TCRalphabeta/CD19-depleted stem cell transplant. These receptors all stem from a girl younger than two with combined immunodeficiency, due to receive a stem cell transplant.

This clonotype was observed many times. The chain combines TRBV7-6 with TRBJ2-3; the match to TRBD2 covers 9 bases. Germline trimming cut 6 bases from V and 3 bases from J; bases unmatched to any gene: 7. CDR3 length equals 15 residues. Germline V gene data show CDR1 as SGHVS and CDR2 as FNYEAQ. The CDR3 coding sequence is TGTGCCAGCAGGCCCGGGACTAGCCTTACAGATACGCAGTATTTT. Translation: CASRPGTSLTDTQYF.

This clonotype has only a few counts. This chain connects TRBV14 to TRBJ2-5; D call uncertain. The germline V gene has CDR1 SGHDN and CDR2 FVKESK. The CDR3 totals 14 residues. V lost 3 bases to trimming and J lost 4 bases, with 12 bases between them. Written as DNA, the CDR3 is TGTGCCAGCAGCCACCCAGGCAAACCAGAGACCCAGTACTTC. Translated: CASSHPGKPETQYF. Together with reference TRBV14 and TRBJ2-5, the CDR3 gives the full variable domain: EAGVTQFPSHSVIEKGQTVTLRCDPISGHDNLYWYRRVMGKEIKFLLHFVKESKQDESGMPNNRFLAERTGGTYSTLKVQPAELEDSGVYFCASSHPGKPETQYFGPGTRLLVL.

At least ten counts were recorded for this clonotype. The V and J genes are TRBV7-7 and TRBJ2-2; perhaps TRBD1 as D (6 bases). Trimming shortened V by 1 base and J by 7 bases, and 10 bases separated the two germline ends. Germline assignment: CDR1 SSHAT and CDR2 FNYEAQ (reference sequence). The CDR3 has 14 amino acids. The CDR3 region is CASSLEQGYGELFF. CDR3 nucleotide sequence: TGTGCCAGCAGCTTAGAACAGGGCTACGGGGAGCTGTTTTTT.

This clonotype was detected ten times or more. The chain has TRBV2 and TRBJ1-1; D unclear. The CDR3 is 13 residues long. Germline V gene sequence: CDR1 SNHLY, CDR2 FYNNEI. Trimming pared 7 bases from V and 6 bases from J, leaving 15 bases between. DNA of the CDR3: TGTGCCAGCATGGTATTTGGGGTACCTGAAGCTTTCTTT. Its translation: CASMVFGVPEAFF.

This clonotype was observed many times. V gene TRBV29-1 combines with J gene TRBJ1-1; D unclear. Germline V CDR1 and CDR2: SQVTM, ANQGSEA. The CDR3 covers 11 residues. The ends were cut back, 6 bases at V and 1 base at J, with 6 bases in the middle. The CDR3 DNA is TGCAGCGTCCGGCGGAACACTGAAGCTTTCTTT. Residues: CSVRRNTEAFF. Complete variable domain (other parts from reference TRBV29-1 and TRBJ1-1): SAVISQKPSRDICQRGTSLTIQCQVDSQVTMMFWYRQQPGQSLTLIATANQGSEATYESGFVIDKFPISRPNLTFSTLTVSNMSPEDSSIYLCSVRRNTEAFFGQGTRLTVV.

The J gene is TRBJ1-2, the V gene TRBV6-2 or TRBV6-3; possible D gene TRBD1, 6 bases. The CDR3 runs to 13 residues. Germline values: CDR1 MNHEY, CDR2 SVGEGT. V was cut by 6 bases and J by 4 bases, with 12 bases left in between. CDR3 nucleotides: TGTGCCAGCAGGACCGGGACACGCTATGGCTACACCTTC. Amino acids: CASRTGTRYGYTF.

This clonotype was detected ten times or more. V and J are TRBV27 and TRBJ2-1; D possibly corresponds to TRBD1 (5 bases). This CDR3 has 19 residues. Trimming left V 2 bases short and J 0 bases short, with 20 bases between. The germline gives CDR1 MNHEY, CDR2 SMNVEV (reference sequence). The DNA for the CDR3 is TGTGCCAGCAGTTTACACGCTTACCAGGGCCTAGGCTCCTACAATGAGCAGTTCTTC. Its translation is CASSLHAYQGLGSYNEQFF.

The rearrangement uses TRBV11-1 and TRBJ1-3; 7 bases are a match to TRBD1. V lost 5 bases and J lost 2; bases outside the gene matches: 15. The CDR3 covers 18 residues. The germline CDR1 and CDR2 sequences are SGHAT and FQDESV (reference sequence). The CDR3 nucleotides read TGTGCCAGCAGCCCCTTGTCCCGGGACAGAGTACCTGGAAACACCATATATTTT. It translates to CASSPLSRDRVPGNTIYF. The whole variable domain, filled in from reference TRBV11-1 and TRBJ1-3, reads EAEVAQSPRYKITEKSQAVAFWCDPISGHATLYWYRQILGQGPELLVQFQDESVVDDSQLPKDRFSAERLKGVDSTLKIQPAELGDSAMYLCASSPLSRDRVPGNTIYFGEGSWLTVV.

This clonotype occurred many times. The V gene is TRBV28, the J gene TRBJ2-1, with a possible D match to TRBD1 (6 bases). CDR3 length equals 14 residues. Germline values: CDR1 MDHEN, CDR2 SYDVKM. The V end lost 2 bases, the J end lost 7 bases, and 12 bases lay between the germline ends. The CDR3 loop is CASSLTRTVNEQFF. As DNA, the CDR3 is TGTGCCAGCAGTTTAACTCGGACAGTGAATGAGCAGTTCTTC.

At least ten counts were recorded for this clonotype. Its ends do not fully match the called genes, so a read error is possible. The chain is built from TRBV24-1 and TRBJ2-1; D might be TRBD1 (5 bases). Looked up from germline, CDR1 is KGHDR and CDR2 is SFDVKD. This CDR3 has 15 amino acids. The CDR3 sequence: CATSDSRVTYNEQFF. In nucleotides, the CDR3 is TGTGCCACCAGCGATTCCAGGGTTACCTACAATGAGCAGTTCTTC.

CDR3 in DNA: TGCAGCGTCCGGGAAGGACTCAGCTACACCTTC. It is translated as CSVREGLSYTF. This chain connects TRBV29-1 to TRBJ1-2; no clear D. Trimming shortened V by 6 bases and J by 9 bases, and 14 bases separated the two germline ends. Germline loops: CDR1 SQVTM, CDR2 ANQGSEA. CDR3 length: 11 amino acids.

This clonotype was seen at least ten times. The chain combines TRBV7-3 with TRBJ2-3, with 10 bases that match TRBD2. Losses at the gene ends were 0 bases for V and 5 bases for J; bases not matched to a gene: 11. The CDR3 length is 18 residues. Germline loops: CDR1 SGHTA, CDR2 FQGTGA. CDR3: CASSLTYDGLAGVDTQYF. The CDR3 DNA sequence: TGTGCCAGCAGCTTAACGTATGATGGGCTAGCGGGAGTAGATACGCAGTATTTT.

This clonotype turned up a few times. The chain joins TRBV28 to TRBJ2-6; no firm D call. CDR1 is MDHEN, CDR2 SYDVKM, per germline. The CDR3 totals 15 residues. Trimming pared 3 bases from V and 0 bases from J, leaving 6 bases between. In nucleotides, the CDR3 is TGTGCCAGCAGTTTTGCGCCCTCTGGGGCCAACGTCCTGACTTTC. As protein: CASSFAPSGANVLTF.

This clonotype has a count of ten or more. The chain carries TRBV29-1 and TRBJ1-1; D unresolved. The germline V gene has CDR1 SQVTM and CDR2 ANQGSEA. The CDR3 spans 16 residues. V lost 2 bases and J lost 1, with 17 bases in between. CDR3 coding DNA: TGCAGCGTTGAATATTGGAACTCGGACCCGAACACTGAAGCTTTCTTT. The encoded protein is CSVEYWNSDPNTEAFF.

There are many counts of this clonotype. In DNA, the CDR3 is TGCAGTGCTAGAGATCTTCCAGGGGGGTTCTACGAGCAGTACTTC. Encoded protein: CSARDLPGGFYEQYF. This chain uses TRBV20-1 with TRBJ2-7; tentatively, D is TRBD1 (7 bases). In germline, CDR1 is DFQATT, CDR2 SNEGSKA (reference sequence). The germline V and J ends were trimmed by 0 bases and 3 bases, with 15 bases remaining between them. CDR3 length: 15 amino acids.

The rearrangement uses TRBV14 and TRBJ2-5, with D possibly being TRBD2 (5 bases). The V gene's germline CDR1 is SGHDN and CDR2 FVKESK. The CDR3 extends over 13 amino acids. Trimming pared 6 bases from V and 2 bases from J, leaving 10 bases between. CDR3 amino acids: CASRFRGQETQYF. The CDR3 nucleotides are TGTGCCAGCAGATTCCGGGGACAAGAGACCCAGTACTTC.

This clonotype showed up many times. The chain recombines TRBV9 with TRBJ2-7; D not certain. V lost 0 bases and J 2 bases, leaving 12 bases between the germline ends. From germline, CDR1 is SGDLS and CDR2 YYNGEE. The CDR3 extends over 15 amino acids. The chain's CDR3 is CASSVGGAGTYEQYF. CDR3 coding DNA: TGTGCCAGCAGCGTAGGAGGAGCAGGAACCTACGAGCAGTACTTC.

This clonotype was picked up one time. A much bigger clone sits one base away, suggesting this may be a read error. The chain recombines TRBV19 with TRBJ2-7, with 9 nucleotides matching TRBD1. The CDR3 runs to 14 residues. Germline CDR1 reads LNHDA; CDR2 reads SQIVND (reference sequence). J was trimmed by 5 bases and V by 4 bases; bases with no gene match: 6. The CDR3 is CASSTGQGTHEQYF. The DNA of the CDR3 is TGTGCCAGTAGTACGGGACAGGGCACCCACGAGCAGTACTTC.

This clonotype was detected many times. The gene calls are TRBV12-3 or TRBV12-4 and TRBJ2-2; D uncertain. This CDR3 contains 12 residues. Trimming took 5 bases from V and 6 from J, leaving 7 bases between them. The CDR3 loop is CASSRGSGELFF. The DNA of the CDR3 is TGTGCCAGCAGTCGAGGTTCCGGGGAGCTGTTTTTT.

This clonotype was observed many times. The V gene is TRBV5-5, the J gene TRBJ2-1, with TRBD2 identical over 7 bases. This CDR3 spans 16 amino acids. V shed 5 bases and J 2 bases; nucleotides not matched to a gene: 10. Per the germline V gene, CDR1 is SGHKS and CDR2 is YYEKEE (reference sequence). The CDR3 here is CASRHTAGQTYNEQFF. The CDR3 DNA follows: TGTGCCAGCAGGCACACAGCGGGGCAGACCTACAATGAGCAGTTCTTC.